This T cell receptor beta chain was profiled in a study of CD8+CD57+ T cells in acquired aplastic anemia. Whole-study findings and limits: Patients and controls shared about 30 CD8+ CDR3 sequences, which appeared highly expressed in patients and within their immunodominant clones. Patients and controls were not found to differ significantly in CD8+ Simpson's diversity.

Genomic DNA templated the TCR beta VDJ and CDR3 profiling. MiXCR, run by TCRdb on the reads, gives a single entry per CDR3 protein. Seen here are some 140,000 distinct CDR3 sequences, roughly 54% observed once, and the top ten hold over 9.5%. By flow cytometry, patients selected for sequencing had shown an expansion of CD8+CD57+ cells. Severe acquired aplastic anemia affected all patients. All patients were therapy-naive when blood was sampled. The table lists this clonotype with many counts. What it binds is not known. The germline V and J ends were trimmed by 0 bases and 2 bases, with 14 bases remaining between them. The CDR3 contains 18 residues. Germline-derived CDR1 and CDR2 are MNHNS and SASEGT.

The receptor was isolated from a human donor with aplastic anemia. The sample consisted of sorted CD4+, CD8+, or CD8+CD57+ T cells (not recorded which) from PBMCs. This chain uses TRBV6-1 with TRBJ1-6, with D unresolved. The CDR3 nucleotides are TGTGCCAGCAGTGAAGCCTCGGGCAGGCCTACCTATAATTCACCCCTCCACTTT. It specifies CASSEASGRPTYNSPLHF.